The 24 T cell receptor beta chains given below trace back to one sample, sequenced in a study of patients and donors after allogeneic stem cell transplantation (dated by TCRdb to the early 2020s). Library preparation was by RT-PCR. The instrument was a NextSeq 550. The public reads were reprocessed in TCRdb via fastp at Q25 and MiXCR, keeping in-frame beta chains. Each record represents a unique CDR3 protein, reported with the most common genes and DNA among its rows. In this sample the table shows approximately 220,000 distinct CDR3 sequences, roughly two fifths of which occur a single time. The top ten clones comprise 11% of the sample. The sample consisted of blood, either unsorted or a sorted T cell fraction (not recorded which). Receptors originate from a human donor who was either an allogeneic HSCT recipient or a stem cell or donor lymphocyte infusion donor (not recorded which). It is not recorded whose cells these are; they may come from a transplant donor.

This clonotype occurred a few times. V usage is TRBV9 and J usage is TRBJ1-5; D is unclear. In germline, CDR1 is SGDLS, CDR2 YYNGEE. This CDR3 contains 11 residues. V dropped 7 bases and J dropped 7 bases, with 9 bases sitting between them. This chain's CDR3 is CASPYEQPQHF. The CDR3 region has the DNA TGTGCCAGCCCCTATGAACAGCCCCAGCATTTT. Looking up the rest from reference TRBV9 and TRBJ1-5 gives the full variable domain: DSGVTQTPKHLITATGQRVTLRCSPRSGDLSVYWYQQSLDQGLQFLIQYYNGEERAKGNILERFSAQQFPDLHSELNLSSLELGDSALYFCASPYEQPQHFGDGTRLSIL.

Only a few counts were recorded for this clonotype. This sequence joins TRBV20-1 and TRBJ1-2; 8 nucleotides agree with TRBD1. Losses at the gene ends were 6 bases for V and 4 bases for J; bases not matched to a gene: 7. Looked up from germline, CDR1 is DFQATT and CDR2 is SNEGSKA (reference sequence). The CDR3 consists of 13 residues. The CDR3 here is CSAASDRVYGYTF. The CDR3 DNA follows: TGCAGTGCCGCCTCGGACAGGGTCTATGGCTACACCTTC.

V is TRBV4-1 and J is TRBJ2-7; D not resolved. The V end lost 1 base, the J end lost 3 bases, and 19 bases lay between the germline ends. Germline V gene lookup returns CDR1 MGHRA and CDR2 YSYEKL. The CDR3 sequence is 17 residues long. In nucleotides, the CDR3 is TGCGCCAGCAGCCAAGTGGGTCGGAGAAAGGGTGACTACGAGCAGTACTTC. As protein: CASSQVGRRKGDYEQYF.

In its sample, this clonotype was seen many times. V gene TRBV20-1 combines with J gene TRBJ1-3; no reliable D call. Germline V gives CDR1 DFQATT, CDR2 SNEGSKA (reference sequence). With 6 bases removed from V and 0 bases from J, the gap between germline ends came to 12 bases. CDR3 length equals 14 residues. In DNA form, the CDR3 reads TGCAGTGCGCCGGACGGGAGCTCTGGAAACACCATATATTTT. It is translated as CSAPDGSSGNTIYF.

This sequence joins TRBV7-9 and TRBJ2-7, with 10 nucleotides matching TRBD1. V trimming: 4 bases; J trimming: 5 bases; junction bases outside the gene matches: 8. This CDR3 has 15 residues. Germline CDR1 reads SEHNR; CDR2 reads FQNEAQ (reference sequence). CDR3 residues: CASSSPGQGRDEQYF. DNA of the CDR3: TGTGCCAGCAGCTCCCCGGGACAGGGGAGGGACGAGCAGTACTTC. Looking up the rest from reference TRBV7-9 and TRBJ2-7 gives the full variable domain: DTGVSQNPRHKITKRGQNVTFRCDPISEHNRLYWYRQTLGQGPEFLTYFQNEAQLEKSRLLSDRFSAERPKGSFSTLEIQRTEQGDSAMYLCASSSPGQGRDEQYFGPGTRLTVT.

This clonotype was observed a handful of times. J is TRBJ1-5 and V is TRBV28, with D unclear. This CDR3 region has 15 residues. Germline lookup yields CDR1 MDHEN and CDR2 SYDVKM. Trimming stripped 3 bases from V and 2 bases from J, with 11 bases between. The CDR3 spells CASSFAGKGNQPQHF. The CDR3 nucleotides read TGTGCCAGCAGTTTCGCGGGGAAAGGCAATCAGCCCCAGCATTTT.

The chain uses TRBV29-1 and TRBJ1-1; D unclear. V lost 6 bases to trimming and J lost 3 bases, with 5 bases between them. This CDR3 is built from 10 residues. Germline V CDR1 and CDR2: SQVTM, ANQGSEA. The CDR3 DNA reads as TGCAGCGTCGTATACACTGAAGCTTTCTTT. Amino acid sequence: CSVVYTEAFF.

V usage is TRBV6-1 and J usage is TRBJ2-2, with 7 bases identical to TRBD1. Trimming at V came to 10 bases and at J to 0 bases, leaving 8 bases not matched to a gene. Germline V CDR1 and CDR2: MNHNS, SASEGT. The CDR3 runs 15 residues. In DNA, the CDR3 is TGTGCCACCGGGACAGCTAATGCGAACACCGGGGAGCTGTTTTTT. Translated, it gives CATGTANANTGELFF.

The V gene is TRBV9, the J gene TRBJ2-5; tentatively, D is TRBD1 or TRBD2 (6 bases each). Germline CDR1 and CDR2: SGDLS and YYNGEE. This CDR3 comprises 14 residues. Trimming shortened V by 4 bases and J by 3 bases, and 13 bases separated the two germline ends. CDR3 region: CASSPGASEETQYF. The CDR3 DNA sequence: TGTGCCAGCAGCCCGGGGGCCTCCGAAGAGACCCAGTACTTC.

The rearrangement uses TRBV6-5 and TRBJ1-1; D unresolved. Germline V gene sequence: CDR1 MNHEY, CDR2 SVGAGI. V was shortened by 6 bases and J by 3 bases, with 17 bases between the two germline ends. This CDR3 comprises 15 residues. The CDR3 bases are TGTGCCAGCAGCCCCGGCCGGGATGTGGACACTGAAGCTTTCTTT. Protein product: CASSPGRDVDTEAFF.

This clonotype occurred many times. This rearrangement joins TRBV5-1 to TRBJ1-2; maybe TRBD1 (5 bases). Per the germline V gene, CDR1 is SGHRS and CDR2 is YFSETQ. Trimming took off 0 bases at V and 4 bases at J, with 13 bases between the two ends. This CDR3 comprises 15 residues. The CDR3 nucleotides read TGCGCCAGCAGCTTGGTGGGAGACAGATTCTATGGCTACACCTTC. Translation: CASSLVGDRFYGYTF.

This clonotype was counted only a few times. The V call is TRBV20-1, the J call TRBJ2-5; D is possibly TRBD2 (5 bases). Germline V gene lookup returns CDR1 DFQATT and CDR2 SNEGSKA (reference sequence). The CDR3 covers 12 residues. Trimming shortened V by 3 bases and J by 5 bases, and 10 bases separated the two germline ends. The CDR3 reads CSARDSRETQYF. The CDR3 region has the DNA TGCAGTGCTAGGGACTCAAGGGAGACCCAGTACTTC.

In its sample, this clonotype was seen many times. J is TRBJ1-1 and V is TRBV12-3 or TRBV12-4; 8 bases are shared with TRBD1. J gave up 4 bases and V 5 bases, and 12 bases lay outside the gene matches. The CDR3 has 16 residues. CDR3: CASSPSDRERATEAFF. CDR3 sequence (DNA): TGTGCCAGCAGTCCCTCGGACAGGGAACGGGCCACTGAAGCTTTCTTT.

CDR3 sequence reads: CASSFRGITYNEQFF. CDR3 coding DNA: TGTGCCAGCAGTTTTCGGGGGATCACCTACAATGAGCAGTTCTTC. This chain uses TRBV12-3 or TRBV12-4 with TRBJ2-1; possible D gene TRBD2, 6 bases. The V end was cut by 3 bases, the J end by 2 bases, with 11 bases between. This CDR3 is 15 amino acids long.

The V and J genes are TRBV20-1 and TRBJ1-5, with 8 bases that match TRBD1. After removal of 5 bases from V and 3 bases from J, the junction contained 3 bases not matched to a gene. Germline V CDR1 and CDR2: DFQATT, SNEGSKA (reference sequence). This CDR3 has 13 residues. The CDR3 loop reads CSAGQGPNQPQHF. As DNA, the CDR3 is TGCAGTGCTGGACAGGGTCCCAATCAGCCCCAGCATTTT.

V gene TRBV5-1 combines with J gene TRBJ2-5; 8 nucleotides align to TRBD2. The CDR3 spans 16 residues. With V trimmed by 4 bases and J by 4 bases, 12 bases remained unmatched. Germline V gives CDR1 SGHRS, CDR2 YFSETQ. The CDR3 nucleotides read TGCGCCAGCAGCAAAACCAGAGCGGGGGCGGGAGAGACCCAGTACTTC. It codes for CASSKTRAGAGETQYF.

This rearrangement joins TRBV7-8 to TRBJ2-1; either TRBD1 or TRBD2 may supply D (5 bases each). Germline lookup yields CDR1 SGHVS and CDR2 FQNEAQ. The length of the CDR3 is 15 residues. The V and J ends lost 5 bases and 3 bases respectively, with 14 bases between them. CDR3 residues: CASSPGRIIYNEQFF. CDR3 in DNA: TGTGCCAGCAGCCCGGGGCGTATAATCTACAATGAGCAGTTCTTC.

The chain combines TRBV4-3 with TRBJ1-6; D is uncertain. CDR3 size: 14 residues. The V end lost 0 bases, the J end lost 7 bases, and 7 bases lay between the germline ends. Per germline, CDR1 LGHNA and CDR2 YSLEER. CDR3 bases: TGCGCCAGCAGCCAAGAAAAGAGGAATTCACCCCTCCACTTT. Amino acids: CASSQEKRNSPLHF.

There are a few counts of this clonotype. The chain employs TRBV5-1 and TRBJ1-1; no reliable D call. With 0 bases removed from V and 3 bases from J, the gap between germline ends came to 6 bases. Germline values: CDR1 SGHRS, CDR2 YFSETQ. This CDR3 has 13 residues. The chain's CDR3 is CASSLVWYTEAFF. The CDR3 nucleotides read TGCGCCAGCAGCTTGGTTTGGTACACTGAAGCTTTCTTT. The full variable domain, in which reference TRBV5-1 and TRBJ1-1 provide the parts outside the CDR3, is KAGVTQTPRYLIKTRGQQVTLSCSPISGHRSVSWYQQTPGQGLQFLFEYFSETQRNKGNFPGRFSGRQFSNSRSEMNVSTLELGDSALYLCASSLVWYTEAFFGQGTRLTVV.

Written as DNA, the CDR3 is TGCGCCAGCAGCCAACCTACAGGGATAGCCAAAAACATTCAGTACTTC. Residues: CASSQPTGIAKNIQYF. The V and J genes are TRBV4-1 and TRBJ2-4; D might be TRBD1 (6 bases). The CDR3 spans 16 residues. Germline V lookup: CDR1 MGHRA, CDR2 YSYEKL. The V and J ends lost 2 bases and 0 bases respectively, with 11 bases between them.

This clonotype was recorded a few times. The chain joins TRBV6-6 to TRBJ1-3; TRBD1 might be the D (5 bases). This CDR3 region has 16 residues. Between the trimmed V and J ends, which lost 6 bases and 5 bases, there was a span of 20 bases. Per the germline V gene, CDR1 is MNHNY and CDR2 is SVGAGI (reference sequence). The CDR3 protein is CASSRGQAGGRNTIYF. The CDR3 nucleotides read TGTGCCAGCAGCCGCGGCCAAGCGGGGGGTAGAAACACCATATATTTT.

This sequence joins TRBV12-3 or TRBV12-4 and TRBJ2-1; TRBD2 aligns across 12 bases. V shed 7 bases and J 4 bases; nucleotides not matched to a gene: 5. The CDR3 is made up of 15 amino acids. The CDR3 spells CASNPLAGGYNEQFF. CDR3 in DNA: TGTGCCAGCAATCCCCTAGCGGGGGGGTACAATGAGCAGTTCTTC.

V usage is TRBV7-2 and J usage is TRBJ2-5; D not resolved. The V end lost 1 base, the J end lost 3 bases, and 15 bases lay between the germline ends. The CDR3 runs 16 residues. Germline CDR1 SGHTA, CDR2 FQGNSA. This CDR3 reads CASSLGGIVVKETQYF. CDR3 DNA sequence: TGTGCCAGCAGCTTAGGGGGAATAGTCGTGAAAGAGACCCAGTACTTC. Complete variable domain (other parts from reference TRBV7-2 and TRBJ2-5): GAGVSQSPSNKVTEKGKDVELRCDPISGHTALYWYRQSLGQGLEFLIYFQGNSAPDKSGLPSDRFSAERTGGSVSTLTIQRTQQEDSAVYLCASSLGGIVVKETQYFGPGTRLLVL.

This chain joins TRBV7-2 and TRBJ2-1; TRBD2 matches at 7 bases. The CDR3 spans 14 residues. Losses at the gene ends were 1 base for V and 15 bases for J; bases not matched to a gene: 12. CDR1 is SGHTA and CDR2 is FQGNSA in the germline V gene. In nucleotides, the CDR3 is TGTGCCAGCAGCTTAGTAGGAGGCGGGGGATTTTTGTTCTTC. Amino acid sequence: CASSLVGGGGFLFF.